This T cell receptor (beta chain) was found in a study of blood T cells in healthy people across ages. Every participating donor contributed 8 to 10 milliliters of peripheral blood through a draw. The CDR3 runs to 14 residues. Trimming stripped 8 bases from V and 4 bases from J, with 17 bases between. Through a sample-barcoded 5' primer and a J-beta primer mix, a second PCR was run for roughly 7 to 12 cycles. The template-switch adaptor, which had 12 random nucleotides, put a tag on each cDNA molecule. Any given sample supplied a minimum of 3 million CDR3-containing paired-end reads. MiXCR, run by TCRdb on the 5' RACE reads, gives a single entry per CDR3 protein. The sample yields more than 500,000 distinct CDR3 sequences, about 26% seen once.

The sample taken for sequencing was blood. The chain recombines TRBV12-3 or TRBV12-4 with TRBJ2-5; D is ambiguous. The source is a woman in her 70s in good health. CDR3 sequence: CASAPRPYAETQYF. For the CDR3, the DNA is TGTGCCAGCGCCCCTAGGCCGTATGCAGAGACCCAGTACTTC.